This T cell receptor beta chain came from a study of T cells in localized non-small cell lung cancer. This table comes from immunoSEQ multiplex PCR, and its TCRdb copy is limited to in-frame clones, with some not included. Among roughly 26,000 clones listed, roughly nine tenths were seen once. Overall study findings and caveats: Uninvolved nearby lung showed the greatest T cell clonality, exceeding that found in tumor. A median of approximately 60 of the top 100 tumor clones appeared in adjacent lung, which was paired and uninvolved. Longer overall survival was linked to higher blood T cell density. Heterogeneity is still possible, as just one tumor region was sequenced.

On this clone itself: Antigen: not known.

The specimen comprised peripheral blood, sampled before any cancer treatment. The clonotype comes from a female donor older than 55 with stage II squamous cell lung carcinoma.

CDR3 region: CASSTGKANTEAFF. As DNA, the CDR3 is TGTGCCAGTAGCACAGGGAAGGCGAACACTGAAGCTTTCTTT. This chain joins TRBV19 and TRBJ1-1; tentatively, D is TRBD1 (6 bases). V was trimmed by 6 bases and J by 1 base, leaving 12 bases between them. Per the germline V gene, CDR1 is LNHDA and CDR2 is SQIVND (reference sequence). The CDR3 is made up of 14 amino acids.